This T cell receptor beta chain was profiled in a study of T and B cells in COVID-19 patients. BIOMED2 TRB-A/B primer pools were used in multiplex TRB PCR. TCRdb ran MiXCR on the multiplex PCR reads and lists one entry per CDR3 protein. Seen here are approximately 17,000 distinct CDR3 sequences, over 25% observed once, and the top ten hold 2.5% to 4%. From blood, about 250-500 ng of genomic DNA served as TRB template. Germline assignment: CDR1 DFQATT and CDR2 SNEGSKA (reference sequence). The J segment lost 3 bases and the V segment lost 6 bases, leaving 5 bases of the junction unmatched. This CDR3 comprises 13 residues.

The V call is TRBV20-1, the J call TRBJ2-7; 10 bases agree with TRBD2. This receptor was taken from a human donor who had recovered from COVID-19. Sequenced: blood. The CDR3, as DNA: TGCAGTGCCCTTCTAGCGGGGGTCTACGAGCAGTACTTC. Protein sequence: CSALLAGVYEQYF.